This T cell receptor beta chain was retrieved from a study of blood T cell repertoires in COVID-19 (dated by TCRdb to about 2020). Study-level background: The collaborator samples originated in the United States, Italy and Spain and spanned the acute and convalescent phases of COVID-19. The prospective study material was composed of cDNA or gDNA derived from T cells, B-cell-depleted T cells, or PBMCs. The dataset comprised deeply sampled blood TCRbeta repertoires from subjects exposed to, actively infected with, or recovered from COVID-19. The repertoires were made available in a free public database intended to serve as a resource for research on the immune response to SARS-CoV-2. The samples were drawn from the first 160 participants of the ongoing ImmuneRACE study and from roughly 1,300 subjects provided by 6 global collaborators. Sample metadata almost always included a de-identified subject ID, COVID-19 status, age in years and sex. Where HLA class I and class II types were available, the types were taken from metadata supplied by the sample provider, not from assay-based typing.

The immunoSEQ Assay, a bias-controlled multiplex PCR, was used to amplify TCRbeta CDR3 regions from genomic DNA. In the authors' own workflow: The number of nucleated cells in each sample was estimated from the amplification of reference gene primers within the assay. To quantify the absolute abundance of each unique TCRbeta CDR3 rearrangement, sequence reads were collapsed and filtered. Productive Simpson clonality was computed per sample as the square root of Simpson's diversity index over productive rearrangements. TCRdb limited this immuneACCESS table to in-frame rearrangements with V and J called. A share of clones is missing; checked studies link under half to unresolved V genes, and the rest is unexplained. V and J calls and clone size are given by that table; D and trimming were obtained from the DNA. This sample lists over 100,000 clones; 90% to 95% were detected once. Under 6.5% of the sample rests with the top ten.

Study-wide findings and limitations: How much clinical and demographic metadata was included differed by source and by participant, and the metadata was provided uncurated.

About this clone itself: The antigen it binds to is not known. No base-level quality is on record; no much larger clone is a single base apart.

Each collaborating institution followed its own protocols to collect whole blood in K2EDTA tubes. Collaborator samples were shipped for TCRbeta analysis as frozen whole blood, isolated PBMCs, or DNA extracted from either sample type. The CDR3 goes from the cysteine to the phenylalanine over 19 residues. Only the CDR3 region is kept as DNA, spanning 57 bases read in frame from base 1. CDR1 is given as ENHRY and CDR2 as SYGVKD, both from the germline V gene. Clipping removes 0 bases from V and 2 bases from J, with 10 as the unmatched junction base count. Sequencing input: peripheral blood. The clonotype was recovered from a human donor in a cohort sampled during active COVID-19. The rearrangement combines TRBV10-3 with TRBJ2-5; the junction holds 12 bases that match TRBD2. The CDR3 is CAISESPIPSGGAQETQYF. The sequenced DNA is TGTGCCATCAGTGAGTCCCCCATCCCTAGCGGGGGGGCTCAAGAGACCCAGTACTTC.